Below, 14 T cell receptor beta chains from the same sample are listed, as sequenced in a study of blood T cell repertoires in COVID-19 (dated by TCRdb to about 2020). To prepare the library, the immunoSEQ multiplex PCR assay was applied. TCRdb took this table from immuneACCESS and kept in-frame rearrangements with V and J called. Such tables lack part of the clones; where checked against another copy, unresolved V genes explain under half of the gap, and the rest is unexplained. The sample table contains about 210,000 clones; only one count was recorded for 83% of them. The ten biggest clones cover 2.5% to 3% of the sample. The source material was peripheral blood. The receptors come from a man in his fifties or sixties with active or convalescent COVID-19.

The genes are TRBV6-6 and TRBJ1-1; D is unresolved. This CDR3 spans 12 amino acids. V lost 2 bases and J lost 8, with 9 bases in between. The germline CDR1 and CDR2 sequences are MNHNY and SVGAGI (reference sequence). CDR3 DNA sequence: TGTGCCAGCAGTTACAGAGGCGGCGAAGCTTTCTTT. This gives the protein CASSYRGGEAFF.

The chain joins TRBV9 to TRBJ2-1; 9 bases map to TRBD2. Germline V gene lookup returns CDR1 SGDLS and CDR2 YYNGEE. V trimming: 4 bases; J trimming: 5 bases; junction bases outside the gene matches: 7. The CDR3 extends over 15 amino acids. Here the CDR3 reads CASSSSGGSNNEQFF. CDR3 DNA: TGTGCCAGCAGCAGTAGCGGGGGAAGTAACAATGAGCAGTTCTTC.

The chain recombines TRBV10-1 with TRBJ2-7; 10 bases match TRBD2. V gave up 4 bases and J gave up 0 bases; unmatched junction bases: 9. The CDR3 is made up of 17 amino acids. Germline lookup yields CDR1 WNHNN and CDR2 SYGVQD (reference sequence). The CDR3 nucleotides are TGCGCCAGCAGTGCCTCGGGGTCTAGCGGGGGCTCCTACGAGCAGTACTTC. Translating it yields CASSASGSSGGSYEQYF.

The chain joins TRBV4-2 to TRBJ2-1, with TRBD1 matching 7 bases. J lost 5 bases, V lost 6 bases, and 10 bases had no gene match. This CDR3 spans 15 amino acids. The germline V gene has CDR1 LGHNA and CDR2 YNFKEQ. The CDR3 DNA reads as TGTGCCAGCAGTCTAGGGGGCGTGGCGCACAATGAGCAGTTCTTC. Translating gives CASSLGGVAHNEQFF.

The chain has TRBV12-5 and TRBJ2-1, with 12 bases matching TRBD1. CDR1 and CDR2 from the germline V gene are LGHNT and FRNRAP. The CDR3 runs 19 residues. V gave up 2 bases and J gave up 1 base; unmatched junction bases: 9. CDR3 in amino acids: CASGLFGTGGGGSYNEQFF. CDR3 nucleotide sequence: TGTGCTAGTGGTTTGTTCGGGACAGGGGGCGGGGGATCCTACAATGAGCAGTTCTTC.

The chain couples TRBV7-3 to TRBJ2-1; 7 bases agree with TRBD2. V lost 6 bases and J lost 5; bases outside the gene matches: 16. The CDR3 length is 17 residues. CDR1 and CDR2 from the germline V gene are SGHTA and FQGTGA. The CDR3 loop is CASSSPVGLVSNNEQFF. Here the CDR3 DNA reads TGTGCCAGCAGTTCCCCGGTTGGACTAGTTTCCAACAATGAGCAGTTCTTC.

The J gene is TRBJ2-7, the V gene TRBV10-2; TRBD2 matches at 7 bases. Germline assignment: CDR1 WSHSY and CDR2 SAAADI. The V gene end was trimmed by 3 bases and the J gene end by 4 bases; junction bases not matched to a gene: 12. This CDR3 is built from 16 residues. This chain's CDR3 is CASSDPSAGAKYEQYF. The DNA for the CDR3 is TGCGCCAGCAGTGACCCCTCTGCGGGAGCGAAGTACGAGCAGTACTTC.

The genes are TRBV6-2 or TRBV6-3 and TRBJ2-7, with 9 bases fitting TRBD1. V gave up 4 bases and J gave up 1 base; unmatched junction bases: 2. The germline gives CDR1 MNHEY, CDR2 SVGEGT. The CDR3 covers 14 residues. CDR3 sequence: CASSSDRGSYEQYF. CDR3 bases: TGTGCCAGCAGTTCGGACAGGGGATCCTACGAGCAGTACTTC.

The chain joins TRBV5-1 to TRBJ2-7, with D tentatively TRBD1 (6 bases). Trimming left V 0 bases short and J 3 bases short, with 10 bases between. CDR3 length: 14 amino acids. Germline V gene lookup returns CDR1 SGHRS and CDR2 YFSETQ. The CDR3 is CASSLGTGHYEQYF. The DNA for the CDR3 is TGCGCCAGCAGCTTGGGAACGGGACACTACGAGCAGTACTTC.

This chain joins TRBV5-4 and TRBJ2-7; 10 bases agree with TRBD2. Germline V gene data show CDR1 as SGHNT and CDR2 as YYREEE (reference sequence). There are 16 residues in the CDR3. J was trimmed by 4 bases and V by 4 bases; bases with no gene match: 11. The CDR3 loop is CASSPTAGLAIYEQYF. The CDR3 region has the DNA TGTGCCAGCAGCCCTACCGCGGGACTAGCGATTTACGAGCAGTACTTC.

The chain uses TRBV4-3 and TRBJ1-2, with TRBD1 matching over 8 bases. The CDR3 covers 14 residues. In germline, CDR1 is LGHNA, CDR2 YSLEER. With 5 bases clipped from V and 10 bases from J, the junction kept 12 bases outside the gene matches. CDR3 DNA: TGCGCCAGCAGCGGTGTTGGGACAGGCGCCCTCTACACCTTC. It specifies CASSGVGTGALYTF.

J is TRBJ1-2 and V is TRBV5-5; D is ambiguous. The germline V gene encodes CDR1 SGHKS and CDR2 YYEKEE (reference sequence). This CDR3 spans 15 amino acids. The V end lost 0 bases, the J end lost 5 bases, and 14 bases lay between the germline ends. The CDR3 bases are TGTGCCAGCAGCTTGGTGCGACGGGAGAATTATGGCTACACCTTC. Translation gives CASSLVRRENYGYTF.

The chain carries TRBV18 and TRBJ1-1; no reliable D call. Deletions cut 0 bases from V and 1 base from J, with 6 bases between. Per the germline V gene, CDR1 is KGHSH and CDR2 is LQKENI. The CDR3 covers 14 residues. The chain's CDR3 is CASSPPEANTEAFF. CDR3 nucleotide sequence: TGTGCCAGCTCACCACCGGAGGCGAACACTGAAGCTTTCTTT.

The rearrangement joins TRBV30 to TRBJ2-1, with 9 bases aligning to TRBD2. V gave up 3 bases and J gave up 4 bases; unmatched junction bases: 7. Germline V gene data show CDR1 as GTSNPN and CDR2 as SVGIG (reference sequence). This CDR3 comprises 15 residues. CDR3 DNA: TGTGCCTGGAGGGCCGGGACTAGCTCTTACAATGAGCAGTTCTTC. Translated, it gives CAWRAGTSSYNEQFF.